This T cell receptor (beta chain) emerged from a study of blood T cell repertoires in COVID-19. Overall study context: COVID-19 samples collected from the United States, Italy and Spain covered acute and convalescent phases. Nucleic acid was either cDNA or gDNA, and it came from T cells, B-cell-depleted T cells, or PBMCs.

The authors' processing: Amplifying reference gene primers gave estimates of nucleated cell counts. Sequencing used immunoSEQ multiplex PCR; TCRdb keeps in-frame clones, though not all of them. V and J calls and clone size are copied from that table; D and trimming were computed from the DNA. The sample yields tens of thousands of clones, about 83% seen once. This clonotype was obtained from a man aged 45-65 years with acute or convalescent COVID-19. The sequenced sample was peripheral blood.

The CDR3 DNA is TGTGCCGCTAATGCGCCTAGCGGGGGCCCGAACACCGGGGAGCTGTTTTTT. Its translation: CAANAPSGGPNTGELFF. The rearrangement joins TRBV21-1 to TRBJ2-2; TRBD2 is the table's D call and was not checked against the DNA. TRBV21-1 is a documented pseudogene. The CDR3 is 17 residues long.